Below, 24 T cell receptor beta chains from the same sample are listed, as sequenced in a study of CD8+ T cells in alopecia areata (dated by TCRdb to 2017 to 2018). The sample's time point label, decoded: 20 to 30 weeks on oral tofacitinib. The label giving this sample's treatment or condition can be read as: oral pan-JAK inhibitor, 5-10 mg twice daily. Libraries were constructed by the immunoSEQ multiplex PCR assay. For TCR sequencing, RNA was extracted from every sample and reverse transcribed into cDNA to serve as template. The clones in this table, taken by TCRdb from immuneACCESS, are in-frame only. Not every clone is retained; where verified, under half of the shortfall comes from an unresolved V gene, and the cause of the rest is unknown. This sample has nearly 200,000 clones in its table, and roughly 64% of those were observed once. In total, the top ten clones hold about 5.1% of the sample.

The specimen comprised CD4+ T cells sorted from blood, sampled at week 24, from a patient treated with tofacitinib. These receptors came from a human donor with alopecia areata.

This clone was counted a few times. The rearrangement links TRBV7-2 to TRBJ1-2, with D unresolved. The CDR3 extends over 13 amino acids. With 1 base removed from V and 8 bases from J, the gap between germline ends came to 11 bases. CDR1 and CDR2 from the germline V gene are SGHTA and FQGNSA. The CDR3 spells CASSLGRSLGYTF. The CDR3 DNA reads TGTGCCAGCAGCTTAGGTCGCTCTCTGGGCTACACCTTC.

The chain has TRBV5-6 and TRBJ1-2; TRBD1 might be the D (6 bases). This CDR3 has 14 residues. V lost 2 bases and J lost 0, with 8 bases in between. Looked up from germline, CDR1 is SGHDT and CDR2 is YYEEEE. For the CDR3, the DNA is TGTGCCAGCAGCTTTCGGACAGCTAACTATGGCTACACCTTC. Its protein product is CASSFRTANYGYTF. The whole variable domain, filled in from reference TRBV5-6 and TRBJ1-2, reads DAGVTQSPTHLIKTRGQQVTLRCSPKSGHDTVSWYQQALGQGPQFIFQYYEEEERQRGNFPDRFSGHQFPNYSSELNVNALLLGDSALYLCASSFRTANYGYTFGSGTRLTVV.

This clone was observed a handful of times. V usage is TRBV5-6 and J usage is TRBJ1-1; no clear D gene. Per germline, CDR1 SGHDT and CDR2 YYEEEE. The V end lost 2 bases, the J end lost 4 bases, and 12 bases lay between the germline ends. The CDR3 totals 14 residues. CDR3 DNA: TGTGCCAGCAGCTTCCCCCCGGGAGGCACTGAAGCTTTCTTT. Its translation: CASSFPPGGTEAFF.

The genes are TRBV4-1 and TRBJ2-6; weak D call: TRBD1 (6 bases). V was shortened by 2 bases and J by 2 bases, with 19 bases between the two germline ends. This CDR3 is 19 amino acids long. Germline lookup yields CDR1 MGHRA and CDR2 YSYEKL. The CDR3 bases are TGCGCCAGCAGCCAAAGACAATTAACAGGGATAACTGGGGCCAACGTCCTGACTTTC. Protein: CASSQRQLTGITGANVLTF.

The gene calls are TRBV10-3 and TRBJ1-5; 7 bases are shared with TRBD1. This CDR3 spans 14 amino acids. Germline loops: CDR1 ENHRY, CDR2 SYGVKD. V trimming: 6 bases; J trimming: 4 bases; junction bases outside the gene matches: 6. The CDR3 sequence: CAISGTAENQPQHF. Here the CDR3 DNA reads TGTGCCATCAGCGGGACAGCGGAAAATCAGCCCCAGCATTTT.

This clone was seen a handful of times. The rearrangement uses TRBV29-1 and TRBJ1-3; no firm D call. Germline-derived CDR1 and CDR2 are SQVTM and ANQGSEA. This CDR3 has 12 amino acids. Trimming stripped 4 bases from V and 5 bases from J, with 9 bases between. CDR3 in DNA: TGCAGCGTTGGAGACGCGAGAAACACCATATATTTT. Amino acids: CSVGDARNTIYF.

The J gene is TRBJ1-1, the V gene TRBV2; D is ambiguous. Germline-derived CDR1 and CDR2 are SNHLY and FYNNEI. The CDR3 consists of 12 residues. Between the trimmed V and J ends, which lost 5 bases and 0 bases, there was a span of 4 bases. The chain's CDR3 is CASSWMNTEAFF. DNA of the CDR3: TGTGCCAGCAGTTGGATGAACACTGAAGCTTTCTTT. Variable domain in full (rest from reference TRBV2 and TRBJ1-1): EPEVTQTPSHQVTQMGQEVILRCVPISNHLYFYWYRQILGQKVEFLVSFYNNEISEKSEIFDDQFSVERPDGSNFTLKIRSTKLEDSAMYFCASSWMNTEAFFGQGTRLTVV.

The chain carries TRBV2 and TRBJ2-3; 7 bases map to TRBD2. The trim removed 6 bases at V and 6 bases at J, leaving 3 bases unmatched. Germline V lookup: CDR1 SNHLY, CDR2 FYNNEI. The CDR3 totals 12 residues. The CDR3, as DNA: TGTGCCAGCAGCCGGGAGGCGGATACGCAGTATTTT. Amino acid sequence: CASSREADTQYF. The whole variable domain, filled in from reference TRBV2 and TRBJ2-3, reads EPEVTQTPSHQVTQMGQEVILRCVPISNHLYFYWYRQILGQKVEFLVSFYNNEISEKSEIFDDQFSVERPDGSNFTLKIRSTKLEDSAMYFCASSREADTQYFGPGTRLTVL.

The chain employs TRBV4-1 and TRBJ1-2; possible D gene TRBD1, 5 bases. V dropped 0 bases and J dropped 3 bases, with 11 bases sitting between them. This CDR3 has 15 amino acids. Germline V gives CDR1 MGHRA, CDR2 YSYEKL. CDR3 coding DNA: TGCGCCAGCAGCCAAGATCGCCGCAGGGACTATGGCTACACCTTC. Translation gives CASSQDRRRDYGYTF.

A few counts support this clone. This chain uses TRBV14 with TRBJ2-3; no definite D call. CDR3 length: 12 residues. V gave up 4 bases and J gave up 8 bases, with 10 bases separating them. The germline V gene encodes CDR1 SGHDN and CDR2 FVKESK. Written as DNA, the CDR3 is TGTGCCAGCAGCCTAGACTGGGCTACGCAGTATTTT. As protein: CASSLDWATQYF.

CDR3 DNA sequence: TGTGCCAGCAGCTTAGGGGCTGGCAGTCCGGAAGAGACCCAGTACTTC. It is translated as CASSLGAGSPEETQYF. This rearrangement joins TRBV7-6 to TRBJ2-5; D is ambiguous. The V end lost 1 base, the J end lost 3 bases, and 15 bases lay between the germline ends. CDR1 is SGHVS, CDR2 FNYEAQ, per germline. The CDR3 covers 16 residues.

In regard to this clone: The sample holds other DNA sequences that translate to the same CDR3. This chain uses TRBV25-1 with TRBJ2-2; a weak D match, TRBD1 (5 bases). Deletions cut 3 bases from V and 4 bases from J, with 6 bases between. The length of the CDR3 is 13 residues. Germline V gene lookup returns CDR1 MGHDK and CDR2 SYGVNS. The CDR3 sequence: CASSEQGTGELFF. Written as DNA, the CDR3 is TGTGCCAGCAGTGAGCAGGGCACCGGGGAGCTGTTTTTT.

This clone was counted between two and nine times. The chain combines TRBV7-3 with TRBJ1-1, with TRBD1 as a possible D gene (6 bases). The V gene lost 0 bases and the J gene lost 7 bases, with 12 bases spanning the gap. Germline loops: CDR1 SGHTA, CDR2 FQGTGA. This CDR3 contains 14 residues. CDR3 nucleotides: TGTGCCAGCAGCTTAACCGCAGGGGCTGGTGAAGCTTTCTTT. Translated, it gives CASSLTAGAGEAFF.

The chain recombines TRBV15 with TRBJ1-2, with TRBD1 matching 9 bases. V was clipped by 1 base and J by 6 bases; unmatched bases: 6. The CDR3 totals 15 residues. Germline CDR1 and CDR2: LNHNV and YYDKDF (reference sequence). CDR3 region: CATSRGDREAHGYTF. CDR3 nucleotide sequence: TGTGCCACCAGCAGAGGGGACAGGGAGGCCCATGGCTACACCTTC.

The chain joins TRBV6-1 to TRBJ2-3, with TRBD2 identical over 10 bases. From germline, CDR1 is MNHNS and CDR2 SASEGT. With 7 bases clipped from V and 4 bases from J, the junction kept 5 bases outside the gene matches. The CDR3 is 14 residues long. The DNA of the CDR3 is TGTGCCAGCATGGCTAGCGGGAGTCCAGATACGCAGTATTTT. This translates into CASMASGSPDTQYF.

This chain connects TRBV4-1 to TRBJ2-7; D is possibly TRBD2 (6 bases). Between the trimmed V and J ends, which lost 10 bases and 1 base, there was a span of 17 bases. Germline V gene data show CDR1 as MGHRA and CDR2 as YSYEKL. The length of the CDR3 is 14 residues. The CDR3 coding sequence is TGCGCCATAGGGAGGCGGGGTCCATCCTACGAGCAGTACTTC. This codes for CAIGRRGPSYEQYF.

The chain couples TRBV5-1 to TRBJ2-2, with D unresolved. V lost 1 base and J 5 bases, leaving 9 bases between the germline ends. The CDR3 runs to 14 residues. Germline V gives CDR1 SGHRS, CDR2 YFSETQ. The CDR3 nucleotides are TGCGCCAGCAGCTTGAACATGTTTACCGGGGAGCTGTTTTTT. The encoded protein is CASSLNMFTGELFF.

This chain links TRBV28 with TRBJ2-3; 8 bases align to TRBD1. Germline V gene data show CDR1 as MDHEN and CDR2 as SYDVKM. The J segment lost 3 bases and the V segment lost 4 bases, leaving 6 bases of the junction unmatched. This CDR3 is built from 15 residues. The CDR3 sequence is CASSSLGTGTDTQYF. The CDR3 nucleotides read TGTGCCAGCAGTTCACTCGGGACAGGTACAGATACGCAGTATTTT. The full variable domain, in which reference TRBV28 and TRBJ2-3 provide the parts outside the CDR3, is DVKVTQSSRYLVKRTGEKVFLECVQDMDHENMFWYRQDPGLGLRLIYFSYDVKMKEKGDIPEGYSVSREKKERFSLILESASTNQTSMYLCASSSLGTGTDTQYFGPGTRLTVL.

The count of this clone is one. The rearrangement joins TRBV6-6 to TRBJ2-7; TRBD2 aligns across 14 bases. V dropped 5 bases and J dropped 3; count of bases not matched to a gene: 6. This CDR3 spans 16 amino acids. Germline V gene sequence: CDR1 MNHNY, CDR2 SVGAGI (reference sequence). CDR3 in amino acids: CASSGGTSGSYYEQYF. CDR3 coding DNA: TGTGCCAGCAGTGGAGGGACTAGCGGGAGTTACTACGAGCAGTACTTC.

This clone turned up a few times. This chain joins TRBV7-9 and TRBJ2-1; D not certain. The CDR3 covers 16 residues. Germline CDR1 is SEHNR and CDR2 is FQNEAQ (reference sequence). Trimming took off 5 bases at V and 4 bases at J, with 18 bases between the two ends. Here the CDR3 DNA reads TGTGCCAGCAGCCCCCGGTTTGGGATTTCATACAATGAGCAGTTCTTC. It yields the protein CASSPRFGISYNEQFF.

The genes are TRBV11-3 and TRBJ2-1; perhaps D is TRBD1 or TRBD2 (5 bases each). The V and J ends lost 4 bases and 10 bases respectively, with 11 bases between them. CDR3 length: 12 amino acids. Per germline, CDR1 SGHNT and CDR2 YENEEA. The CDR3 DNA reads as TGTGCCAGCAGCTGGGGCCGGGACGAGCAGTTCTTC. This translates into CASSWGRDEQFF.

The count of this clone is one. V is TRBV29-1 and J is TRBJ2-7, with 7 bases fitting TRBD1. This CDR3 spans 13 amino acids. Germline V lookup: CDR1 SQVTM, CDR2 ANQGSEA. Trimming cost V 6 bases and J 3 bases; bases outside gene matches: 8. DNA for the CDR3: TGCAGCGTCAAAGCCCGGACAGGCTACGAGCAGTACTTC. It codes for CSVKARTGYEQYF.

This clone was recorded a few times. V gene TRBV27 combines with J gene TRBJ2-3; D may be TRBD2 (6 bases). V lost 5 bases, J lost 4 bases, and 10 bases lay in between. Germline CDR1 is MNHEY and CDR2 is SMNVEV (reference sequence). The CDR3 runs to 13 residues. The CDR3 here is CASSARLADTQYF. The CDR3 DNA sequence: TGTGCCAGCAGTGCCAGACTAGCAGATACGCAGTATTTT.

The V and J genes are TRBV5-1 and TRBJ2-1; D is unclear. Germline assignment: CDR1 SGHRS and CDR2 YFSETQ. V lost 1 base and J lost 7, with 12 bases in between. The length of the CDR3 is 14 residues. CDR3 sequence: CASSLMSEGNEQFF. CDR3 nucleotides: TGCGCCAGCAGCTTGATGTCAGAAGGAAATGAGCAGTTCTTC. The whole variable domain, remainder taken from reference TRBV5-1 and TRBJ2-1, is KAGVTQTPRYLIKTRGQQVTLSCSPISGHRSVSWYQQTPGQGLQFLFEYFSETQRNKGNFPGRFSGRQFSNSRSEMNVSTLELGDSALYLCASSLMSEGNEQFFGPGTRLTVL.